The sequence of this T cell receptor (beta chain) was determined in a study of T cells in narcolepsy. Overall study: Enrolled donors included narcolepsy type 1 or type 2 patients and healthy controls. Regarding the study as a whole: Some memory CD4+ repertoires had no autoreactive clone sequences. Healthy controls reportedly lacked the autoreactive clonotypes serially found in patients' blood. Autoreactive HCRT-specific and TRIB2-specific clonotypes were marked in same-patient CSF-versus-blood CD4+ comparisons.

As for this clone: The antigen is not known.

Measured with immunoSEQ multiplex PCR; TCRdb has only the in-frame clones, and not every one. Among more than 30,000 clones listed, 70% to 80% were seen once. CDR1 is LGHNT, CDR2 FRNRAP, per germline. The CDR3 runs 11 residues. The sample was CD45RA- memory CD4+ T cells from PBMCs. The chain couples TRBV12-5 to TRBJ2-5; D ambiguous. The assigned J gene may be wrong: the sequence end matches TRBJ2-7 better. The sequence was collected from a human donor with narcolepsy. The CDR3 sequence: CASGRLHEQYF. CDR3 DNA: TGTGCTAGTGGTCGCCTCCACGAGCAGTACTTC.